The 21 T cell receptor beta chains listed next were all sequenced from one sample in a study of cytomegalovirus exposure and HLA in healthy donors. The PCR employed 60 Vbeta primers together with 13 Jbeta primers. Profiling relied on immunoSEQ multiplex PCR, and the TCRdb table lists in-frame clones only, not all of them. The sample includes some 170,000 clones, roughly 76% seen only once; the top ten take 4.9%. The sequenced sample was PBMCs. The origin of the receptors is a woman under 30 in good health and CMV-seropositive.

This sequence joins TRBV19 and TRBJ2-1; maybe TRBD2 (7 bases). The germline V gene has CDR1 LNHDA and CDR2 SQIVND (reference sequence). The CDR3 runs to 14 residues. V lost 6 bases and J lost 4, with 13 bases in between. CDR3 nucleotides: TGTGCCAGTAGCCCGGGGGGCTCATACAATGAGCAGTTCTTC. Protein: CASSPGGSYNEQFF.

This clone has just a few counts. The CDR3 sequence: CASSQEGGEETQYF. CDR3 coding DNA: TGTGCCAGCAGCCAAGAGGGGGGGGAAGAGACCCAGTACTTC. The chain recombines TRBV4-2 with TRBJ2-5, with 7 bases identical to TRBD2. The ends lost 0 bases at V and 3 bases at J; junction bases unmatched: 1. CDR3 length: 14 amino acids. The germline CDR1 and CDR2 sequences are LGHNA and YNFKEQ.

This chain connects TRBV19 to TRBJ2-5, with TRBD2 matching 9 bases. Germline CDR1 reads LNHDA; CDR2 reads SQIVND (reference sequence). The V and J ends lost 4 bases and 5 bases, in that order; junction bases with no gene match: 5. The CDR3 is 14 amino acids. The DNA of the CDR3 is TGTGCCAGTAGTAACCCCGGACTAGCGGAGACCCAGTACTTC. Translated, it gives CASSNPGLAETQYF.

The chain carries TRBV4-3 and TRBJ1-3; D possibly corresponds to TRBD1 (6 bases). The germline gives CDR1 LGHNA, CDR2 YSLEER. The ends were cut back, 0 bases at V and 0 bases at J, with 12 bases in the middle. The CDR3 loop spans 17 amino acids. CDR3 coding DNA: TGCGCCAGCAGCCAAGATATCAGCAGGGGCTCTGGAAACACCATATATTTT. This sequence encodes CASSQDISRGSGNTIYF.

This chain joins TRBV11-2 and TRBJ2-1, with 15 positions matching TRBD2. Germline values: CDR1 SGHAT, CDR2 FQNNGV. The ends lost 5 bases at V and 7 bases at J; junction bases unmatched: 9. The CDR3 spans 17 residues. This chain's CDR3 is CASSPWTSGGARNEQFF. For the CDR3, the DNA is TGTGCCAGCAGCCCCTGGACTAGCGGGGGGGCCAGAAATGAGCAGTTCTTC.

The rearrangement links TRBV19 to TRBJ1-1, with D unresolved. The V end was cut by 4 bases, the J end by 7 bases, with 10 bases between. The CDR3 extends over 12 amino acids. In germline, CDR1 is LNHDA, CDR2 SQIVND (reference sequence). The CDR3 sequence is CASSTRGSEAFF. In DNA form, the CDR3 reads TGTGCCAGTAGTACCCGAGGCAGTGAAGCTTTCTTT.

V is TRBV27 and J is TRBJ1-1; no firm D call. The germline gives CDR1 MNHEY, CDR2 SMNVEV (reference sequence). The CDR3 has 14 amino acids. V was pared by 4 bases and J by 1 base, with 10 bases between. In DNA form, the CDR3 reads TGTGCCAGCAGTTCTCGTCGGGAGAACACTGAAGCTTTCTTT. Its translation is CASSSRRENTEAFF.

This clone was counted ten times or more. CDR3 nucleotide sequence: TGTGCCAGTAGTATAAGCCCTAATGGCTACACCTTC. It yields the protein CASSISPNGYTF. The chain employs TRBV19 and TRBJ1-2; D ambiguous. Deletions cut 2 bases from V and 6 bases from J, with 7 bases between. Per the germline V gene, CDR1 is LNHDA and CDR2 is SQIVND (reference sequence). This CDR3 spans 12 amino acids.

V gene TRBV27 combines with J gene TRBJ2-7; the match to TRBD1 covers 9 bases. V lost 6 bases to trimming and J lost 6 bases; unmatched junction nucleotides: 3. Germline V gives CDR1 MNHEY, CDR2 SMNVEV (reference sequence). CDR3 length: 12 amino acids. The CDR3 nucleotides read TGTGCCAGCAGGGACAGGGGTTTCGAGCAGTACTTC. Protein product: CASRDRGFEQYF.

The rearrangement uses TRBV4-2 and TRBJ2-1, with D possibly being TRBD2 (6 bases). Germline V gives CDR1 LGHNA, CDR2 YNFKEQ. V was clipped by 1 base and J by 0 bases, with 16 bases between them. The CDR3 spans 18 residues. CDR3 sequence: CASSQGTSGSSSYNEQFF. CDR3 bases: TGTGCCAGCAGCCAAGGGACCAGCGGGTCGAGCTCCTACAATGAGCAGTTCTTC.

This clone was detected only once. This chain uses TRBV9 with TRBJ2-5; D may be TRBD2 (6 bases). There are 15 residues in the CDR3. The germline V gene encodes CDR1 SGDLS and CDR2 YYNGEE. The V gene lost 0 bases and the J gene lost 1 base, with 10 bases spanning the gap. The CDR3 reads CASSVGAGSQETQYF. CDR3 in DNA: TGTGCCAGCAGCGTAGGAGCGGGTAGCCAAGAGACCCAGTACTTC.

Regarding this clone: In the same sample, other DNA sequences code for this CDR3. This sequence joins TRBV7-9 and TRBJ1-1; D perhaps matches TRBD1 (6 bases). The CDR3 length is 15 residues. V was pared by 1 base and J by 1 base, with 10 bases between. Germline CDR1 SEHNR, CDR2 FQNEAQ (reference sequence). The CDR3 DNA follows: TGTGCCAGCAGCTTAGGGGGGGGCCCGAACACTGAAGCTTTCTTT. Its protein is CASSLGGGPNTEAFF.

As regards this clone: The junction does not match germline at one end; this may be a read error. The chain recombines TRBV7-8 with TRBJ2-7, with 10 bases aligning to TRBD1. The V gene's germline CDR1 is SGHVS and CDR2 FQNEAQ. The CDR3 totals 16 residues. The CDR3 reads CASSLAGQGTSFEQYF. The CDR3 DNA reads as TGTGCCAGCAGCTTAGCGGGACAGGGGACATCCTTCGAGCAGTACTTC.

This sequence joins TRBV27 and TRBJ2-2; 9 bases are a match to TRBD1. This CDR3 has 13 amino acids. V dropped 8 bases and J dropped 4; count of bases not matched to a gene: 2. The germline V gene encodes CDR1 MNHEY and CDR2 SMNVEV (reference sequence). DNA for the CDR3: TGTGCCAGCTGGACAGGGGCCACCGGGGAGCTGTTTTTT. It encodes CASWTGATGELFF.

The chain carries TRBV5-5 and TRBJ1-1; D is ambiguous. Deletions cut 0 bases from V and 4 bases from J, with 4 bases between. Germline CDR1 reads SGHKS; CDR2 reads YYEKEE (reference sequence). The CDR3 runs 12 residues. CDR3 residues: CASSLEATEAFF. CDR3 sequence (DNA): TGTGCCAGCAGCTTGGAAGCCACTGAAGCTTTCTTT. Complete variable domain (other parts from reference TRBV5-5 and TRBJ1-1): DAGVTQSPTHLIKTRGQQVTLRCSPISGHKSVSWYQQVLGQGPQFIFQYYEKEERGRGNFPDRFSARQFPNYSSELNVNALLLGDSALYLCASSLEATEAFFGQGTRLTVV.

The J gene is TRBJ2-1, the V gene TRBV10-3; a weak D match, TRBD1 (6 bases). Germline V gene sequence: CDR1 ENHRY, CDR2 SYGVKD. V was pared by 7 bases and J by 6 bases, with 19 bases between. The CDR3 totals 15 residues. The DNA for the CDR3 is TGTGCCATCAAGCTAGACAGGCAGCCAAGCAATGAGCAGTTCTTC. It translates to CAIKLDRQPSNEQFF.

The DNA for the CDR3 is TGTGCCAGCAGTTATGCAGGGGCTGATGGCTACACCTTC. Amino acid sequence: CASSYAGADGYTF. V and J are TRBV28 and TRBJ1-2; a weak D match, TRBD1 (6 bases). V was trimmed by 4 bases and J by 6 bases, leaving 12 bases between them. Germline loops: CDR1 MDHEN, CDR2 SYDVKM. The CDR3 has 13 amino acids.

The J gene is TRBJ2-5, the V gene TRBV6-6; a possible D gene is TRBD1 (6 bases). The V end lost 5 bases, the J end lost 2 bases, and 12 bases lay between the germline ends. This CDR3 contains 14 residues. Germline V gives CDR1 MNHNY, CDR2 SVGAGI (reference sequence). The CDR3 sequence: CASSPTGIQETQYF. CDR3 sequence (DNA): TGTGCCAGCAGTCCGACAGGAATACAAGAGACCCAGTACTTC.

The chain is built from TRBV9 and TRBJ2-7; D is possibly TRBD2 (5 bases). CDR3 length: 11 residues. Per germline, CDR1 SGDLS and CDR2 YYNGEE. V was cut by 7 bases and J by 2 bases, with 7 bases left in between. DNA of the CDR3: TGTGCCAGCGGGAGTCCCTACGAGCAGTACTTC. As protein: CASGSPYEQYF.

This clone was detected only once. V gene TRBV29-1 combines with J gene TRBJ2-1; TRBD1 agrees at 7 bases. CDR1 is SQVTM and CDR2 is ANQGSEA in the germline V gene. The CDR3 length is 14 residues. V was pared by 2 bases and J by 6 bases, with 7 bases of the junction left unmatched. The CDR3 loop is CSVETGERPNEQFF. CDR3 DNA: TGCAGCGTTGAAACAGGGGAAAGGCCCAATGAGCAGTTCTTC.

The V and J genes are TRBV28 and TRBJ1-2, with D perhaps matching TRBD1 (6 bases). The V end lost 2 bases, the J end lost 4 bases, and 11 bases lay between the germline ends. This CDR3 region has 14 residues. Germline assignment: CDR1 MDHEN and CDR2 SYDVKM. The CDR3 region is CASSLAGVAYGYTF. CDR3 DNA: TGTGCCAGCAGTTTAGCAGGGGTTGCCTATGGCTACACCTTC.